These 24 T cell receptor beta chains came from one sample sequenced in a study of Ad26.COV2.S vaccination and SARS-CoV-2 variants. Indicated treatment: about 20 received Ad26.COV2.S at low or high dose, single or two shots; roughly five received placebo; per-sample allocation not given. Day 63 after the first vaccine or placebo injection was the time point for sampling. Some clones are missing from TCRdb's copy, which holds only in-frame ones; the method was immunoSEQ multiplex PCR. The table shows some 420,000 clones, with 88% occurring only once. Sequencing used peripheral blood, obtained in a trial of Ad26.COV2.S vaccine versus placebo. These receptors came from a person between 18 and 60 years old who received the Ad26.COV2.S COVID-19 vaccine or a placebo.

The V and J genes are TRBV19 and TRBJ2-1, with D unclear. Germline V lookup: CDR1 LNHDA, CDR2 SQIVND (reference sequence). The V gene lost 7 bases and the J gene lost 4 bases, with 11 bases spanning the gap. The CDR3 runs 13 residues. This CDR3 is CASKAMSYNEQFF. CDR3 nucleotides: TGTGCCAGTAAAGCGATGAGTTACAATGAGCAGTTCTTC.

The CDR3 region is CASSHPTDRVGTEAFF. The CDR3 DNA reads TGTGCCAGTAGTCACCCCACAGACAGAGTCGGCACTGAAGCTTTCTTT. The gene calls are TRBV19 and TRBJ1-1, with a weak D call TRBD1 (5 bases). The CDR3 has 16 amino acids. The V gene lost 5 bases and the J gene lost 4 bases, with 20 bases spanning the gap. Germline values: CDR1 LNHDA, CDR2 SQIVND (reference sequence).

The CDR3 protein is CASSLGVVGTPPYGYTF. The DNA for the CDR3 is TGTGCCAGCAGCTTGGGGGTGGTCGGGACACCCCCCTATGGCTACACCTTC. The chain has TRBV5-6 and TRBJ1-2, with TRBD1 as a possible D gene (6 bases). Looked up from germline, CDR1 is SGHDT and CDR2 is YYEEEE. The CDR3 extends over 17 amino acids. Trimming cost V 0 bases and J 4 bases, with 19 bases left between them.

The CDR3 DNA reads TGTGCCAGCAGCGTAGTTGGCAGCTTCGGATATGGCTACACCTTC. Encoded protein: CASSVVGSFGYGYTF. The chain carries TRBV9 and TRBJ1-2, with D hard to call. From germline, CDR1 is SGDLS and CDR2 YYNGEE. The CDR3 extends over 15 amino acids. V shed 0 bases and J shed 5 bases, with 14 bases lying between them. The full variable domain, with the rest looked up from reference TRBV9 and TRBJ1-2, is DSGVTQTPKHLITATGQRVTLRCSPRSGDLSVYWYQQSLDQGLQFLIQYYNGEERAKGNILERFSAQQFPDLHSELNLSSLELGDSALYFCASSVVGSFGYGYTFGSGTRLTVV.

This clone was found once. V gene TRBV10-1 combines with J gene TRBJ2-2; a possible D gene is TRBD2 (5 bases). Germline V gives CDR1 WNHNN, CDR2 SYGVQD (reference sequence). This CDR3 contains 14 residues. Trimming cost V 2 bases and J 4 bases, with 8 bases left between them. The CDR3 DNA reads TGCGCCAGCAGTGAGGGACGGGGCACCGGGGAGCTGTTTTTT. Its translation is CASSEGRGTGELFF.

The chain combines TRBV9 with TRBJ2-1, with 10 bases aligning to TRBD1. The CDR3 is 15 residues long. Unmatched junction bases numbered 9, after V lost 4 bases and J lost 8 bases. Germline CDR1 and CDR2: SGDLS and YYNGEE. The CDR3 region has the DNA TGTGCCAGCAGCCCCCGGACAGGGGGTAATGATGAGCAGTTCTTC. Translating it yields CASSPRTGGNDEQFF.

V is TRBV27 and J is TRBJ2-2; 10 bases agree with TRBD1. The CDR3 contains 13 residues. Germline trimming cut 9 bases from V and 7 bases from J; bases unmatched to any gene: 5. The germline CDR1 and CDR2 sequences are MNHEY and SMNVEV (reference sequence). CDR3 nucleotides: TGTGCCAGTCCGACAGGGGGCCACGGGGAGCTGTTTTTT. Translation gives CASPTGGHGELFF.

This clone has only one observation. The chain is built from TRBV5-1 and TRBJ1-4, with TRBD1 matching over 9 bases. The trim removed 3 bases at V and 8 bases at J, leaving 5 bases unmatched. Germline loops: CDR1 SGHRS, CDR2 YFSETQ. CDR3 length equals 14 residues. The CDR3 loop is CASSSGTGYEKLFF. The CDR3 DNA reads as TGCGCCAGCAGCTCGGGGACAGGGTACGAAAAACTGTTTTTT.

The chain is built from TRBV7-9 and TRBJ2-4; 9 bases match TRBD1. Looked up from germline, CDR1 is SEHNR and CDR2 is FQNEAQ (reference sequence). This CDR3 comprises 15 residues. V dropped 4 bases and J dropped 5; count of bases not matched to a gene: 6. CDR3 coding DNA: TGTGCCAGCAGCTCAAGCGACAGGGGGGAAAACATTCAGTACTTC. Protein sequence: CASSSSDRGENIQYF.

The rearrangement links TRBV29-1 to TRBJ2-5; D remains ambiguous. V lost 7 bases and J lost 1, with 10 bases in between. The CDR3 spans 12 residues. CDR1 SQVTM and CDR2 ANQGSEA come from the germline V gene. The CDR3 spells CSGHRSQETQYF. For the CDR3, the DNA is TGCAGCGGGCACAGAAGCCAAGAGACCCAGTACTTC.

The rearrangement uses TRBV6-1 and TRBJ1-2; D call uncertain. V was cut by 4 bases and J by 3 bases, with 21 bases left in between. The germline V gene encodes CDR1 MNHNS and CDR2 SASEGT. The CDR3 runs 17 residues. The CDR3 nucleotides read TGTGCCAGCAGTGGGGTAATATCGGGTTCACTTTACTATGGCTACACCTTC. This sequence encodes CASSGVISGSLYYGYTF.

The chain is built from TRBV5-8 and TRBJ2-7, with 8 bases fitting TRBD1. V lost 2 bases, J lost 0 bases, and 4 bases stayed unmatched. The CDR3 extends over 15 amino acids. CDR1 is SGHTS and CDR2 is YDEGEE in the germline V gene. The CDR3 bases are TGTGCCAGCAGCTTCGGACAGGGCGCCTCCTACGAGCAGTACTTC. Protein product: CASSFGQGASYEQYF.

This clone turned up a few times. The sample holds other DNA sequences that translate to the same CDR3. Here the CDR3 reads CASSQDRGYEQYF. The CDR3 DNA sequence: TGCGCCAGCAGCCAAGACAGGGGCTACGAGCAGTACTTC. The genes are TRBV4-3 and TRBJ2-7; D is possibly TRBD1 (6 bases). The V end lost 0 bases, the J end lost 3 bases, and 6 bases lay between the germline ends. Per the germline V gene, CDR1 is LGHNA and CDR2 is YSLEER. CDR3 length: 13 amino acids.

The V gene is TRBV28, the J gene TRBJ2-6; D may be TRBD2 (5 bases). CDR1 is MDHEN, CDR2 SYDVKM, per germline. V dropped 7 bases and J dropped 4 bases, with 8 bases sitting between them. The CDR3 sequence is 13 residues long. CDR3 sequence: CASTGSGANVLTF. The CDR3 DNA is TGTGCCAGCACGGGGTCGGGGGCCAACGTCCTGACTTTC.

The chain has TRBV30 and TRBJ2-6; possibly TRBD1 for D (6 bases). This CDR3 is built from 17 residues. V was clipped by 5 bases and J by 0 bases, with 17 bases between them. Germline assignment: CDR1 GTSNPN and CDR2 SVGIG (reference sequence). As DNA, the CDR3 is TGTGCCTGGGAATCGACAGGAAGACCCTCTGGGGCCAACGTCCTGACTTTC. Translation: CAWESTGRPSGANVLTF.

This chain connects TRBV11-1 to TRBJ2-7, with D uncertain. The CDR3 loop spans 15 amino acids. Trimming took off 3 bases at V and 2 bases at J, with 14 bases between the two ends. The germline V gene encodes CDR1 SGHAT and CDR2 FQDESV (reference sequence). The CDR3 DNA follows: TGTGCCAGCAGCTTTTCCCGGGTGACCACCTACGAGCAGTACTTC. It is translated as CASSFSRVTTYEQYF.

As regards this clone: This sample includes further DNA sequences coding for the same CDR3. As DNA, the CDR3 is TGTGCCAGCAGCTCAACAGGGGGCGGCGAGCAGTACTTC. As protein: CASSSTGGGEQYF. V usage is TRBV7-9 and J usage is TRBJ2-7, with 9 bases matching TRBD1. V dropped 4 bases and J dropped 6; count of bases not matched to a gene: 4. CDR1 SEHNR and CDR2 FQNEAQ come from the germline V gene (reference sequence). This CDR3 is built from 13 residues.

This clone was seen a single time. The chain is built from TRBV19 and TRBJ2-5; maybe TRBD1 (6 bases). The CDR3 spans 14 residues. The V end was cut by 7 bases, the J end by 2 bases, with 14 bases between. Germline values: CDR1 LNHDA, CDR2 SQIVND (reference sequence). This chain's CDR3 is CASTSSDRQETQYF. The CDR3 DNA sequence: TGTGCCAGTACTTCCTCAGACAGGCAAGAGACCCAGTACTTC.

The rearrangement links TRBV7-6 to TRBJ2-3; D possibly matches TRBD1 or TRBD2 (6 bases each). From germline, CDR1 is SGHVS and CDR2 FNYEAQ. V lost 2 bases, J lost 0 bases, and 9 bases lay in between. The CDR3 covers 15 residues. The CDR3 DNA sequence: TGTGCCAGCAGCTTAACAGGGACTAGCACAGATACGCAGTATTTT. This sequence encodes CASSLTGTSTDTQYF.

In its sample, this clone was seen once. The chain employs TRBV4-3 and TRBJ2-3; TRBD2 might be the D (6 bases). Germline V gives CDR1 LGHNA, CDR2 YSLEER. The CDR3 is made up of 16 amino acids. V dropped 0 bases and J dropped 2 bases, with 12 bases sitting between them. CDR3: CASSQDPSVPTDTQYF. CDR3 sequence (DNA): TGCGCCAGCAGCCAAGACCCTAGCGTACCCACAGATACGCAGTATTTT.

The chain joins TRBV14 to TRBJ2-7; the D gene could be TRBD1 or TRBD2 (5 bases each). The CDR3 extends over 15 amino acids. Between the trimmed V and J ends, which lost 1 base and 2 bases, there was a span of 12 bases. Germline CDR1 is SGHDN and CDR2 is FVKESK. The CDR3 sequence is CASSQGGRYAYEQYF. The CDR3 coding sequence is TGTGCCAGCAGCCAAGGGGGGAGATACGCCTACGAGCAGTACTTC.

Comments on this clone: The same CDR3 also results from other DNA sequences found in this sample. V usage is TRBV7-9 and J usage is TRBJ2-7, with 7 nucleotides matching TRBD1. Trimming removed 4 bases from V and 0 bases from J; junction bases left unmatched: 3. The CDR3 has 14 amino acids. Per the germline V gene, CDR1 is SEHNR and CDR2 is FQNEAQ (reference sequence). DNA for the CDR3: TGTGCCAGCAGCTCCCGGGACAGCTCCTACGAGCAGTACTTC. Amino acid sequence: CASSSRDSSYEQYF. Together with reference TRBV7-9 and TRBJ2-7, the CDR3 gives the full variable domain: DTGVSQNPRHKITKRGQNVTFRCDPISEHNRLYWYRQTLGQGPEFLTYFQNEAQLEKSRLLSDRFSAERPKGSFSTLEIQRTEQGDSAMYLCASSSRDSSYEQYFGPGTRLTVT.

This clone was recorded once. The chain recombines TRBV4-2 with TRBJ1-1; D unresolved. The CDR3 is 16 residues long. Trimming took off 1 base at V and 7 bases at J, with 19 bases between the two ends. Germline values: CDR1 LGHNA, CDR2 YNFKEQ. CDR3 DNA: TGTGCCAGCAGCCAAGTGGAGGACTCCCATTATATTGAAGCTTTCTTT. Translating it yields CASSQVEDSHYIEAFF.

CDR3 sequence (DNA): TGTGCCAGTAGTAACGACAGGGGGGAAAAACTGTTTTTT. It codes for CASSNDRGEKLFF. The rearrangement joins TRBV19 to TRBJ1-4; TRBD1 agrees at 9 bases. CDR1 and CDR2 (germline): LNHDA, SQIVND (reference sequence). V trimming: 4 bases; J trimming: 8 bases; junction bases outside the gene matches: 2. The CDR3 runs 13 residues.